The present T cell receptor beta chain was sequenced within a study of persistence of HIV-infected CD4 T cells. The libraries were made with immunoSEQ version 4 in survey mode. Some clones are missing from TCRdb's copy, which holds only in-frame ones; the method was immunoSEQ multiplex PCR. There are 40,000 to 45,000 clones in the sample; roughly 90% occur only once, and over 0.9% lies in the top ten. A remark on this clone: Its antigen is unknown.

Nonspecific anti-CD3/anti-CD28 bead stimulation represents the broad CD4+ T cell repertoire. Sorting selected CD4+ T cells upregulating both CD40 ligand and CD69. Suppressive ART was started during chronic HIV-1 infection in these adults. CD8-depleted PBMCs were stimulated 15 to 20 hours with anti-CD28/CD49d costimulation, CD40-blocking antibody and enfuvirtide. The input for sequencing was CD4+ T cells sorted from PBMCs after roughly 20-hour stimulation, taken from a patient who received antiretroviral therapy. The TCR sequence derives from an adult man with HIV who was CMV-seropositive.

DNA for the CDR3: TGTGCCAGCAGTCCCGGGACCTATAATTCACCCCTCCACTTT. It encodes CASSPGTYNSPLHF. The chain employs TRBV27 and TRBJ1-6; D remains ambiguous. The V and J ends lost 5 bases and 2 bases respectively, with 7 bases between them. Germline loops: CDR1 MNHEY, CDR2 SMNVEV (reference sequence). The CDR3 extends over 14 amino acids.